The 18 T cell receptor beta chains below were found in one sample sequenced in a study of blood T cell repertoires in COVID-19. Data came from immunoSEQ multiplex PCR; TCRdb stores just in-frame clones and leaves some out. This table holds 70,000 to 80,000 clones, 82% found once. Sequencing input: peripheral blood. These receptors all stem from a woman of 80 years or more with acute or convalescent COVID-19.

This chain uses TRBV9 with TRBJ2-1; 7 nucleotides line up with TRBD2. With 2 bases clipped from V and 5 bases from J, the junction kept 7 bases outside the gene matches. Germline values: CDR1 SGDLS, CDR2 YYNGEE. This CDR3 region has 15 residues. As DNA, the CDR3 is TGTGCCAGCAGCGTCGGAGCTAGCGGTAACAATGAGCAGTTCTTC. Protein sequence: CASSVGASGNNEQFF.

This chain uses TRBV2 with TRBJ1-1; 7 nucleotides agree with TRBD1. V was clipped by 6 bases and J by 4 bases; unmatched bases: 5. The CDR3 runs 13 residues. Germline V gene lookup returns CDR1 SNHLY and CDR2 FYNNEI. In DNA, the CDR3 is TGTGCCAGCAGGACAGGGATGAGCACTGAAGCTTTCTTT. It codes for CASRTGMSTEAFF.

The rearrangement uses TRBV9 and TRBJ2-3; 7 bases align to TRBD1. Per the germline V gene, CDR1 is SGDLS and CDR2 is YYNGEE. Trimming removed 0 bases from V and 5 bases from J; junction bases left unmatched: 6. This CDR3 is built from 15 residues. CDR3 sequence reads: CASSVGRQGRDTQYF. CDR3 nucleotides: TGTGCCAGCAGCGTAGGGAGACAGGGAAGAGATACGCAGTATTTT.

This clone was seen more than once but under ten times. The rearrangement uses TRBV5-4 and TRBJ2-1; 8 bases are a match to TRBD2. J gave up 6 bases and V 4 bases, and 3 bases lay outside the gene matches. Germline CDR1 reads SGHNT; CDR2 reads YYREEE (reference sequence). CDR3 length equals 13 residues. The CDR3 reads CASSTGTSNEQFF. Written as DNA, the CDR3 is TGTGCCAGCAGCACCGGGACTAGCAATGAGCAGTTCTTC. Looking up the rest from reference TRBV5-4 and TRBJ2-1 gives the full variable domain: ETGVTQSPTHLIKTRGQQVTLRCSSQSGHNTVSWYQQALGQGPQFIFQYYREEENGRGNFPPRFSGLQFPNYSSELNVNALELDDSALYLCASSTGTSNEQFFGPGTRLTVL.

The chain combines TRBV25-1 with TRBJ1-4; the D gene is possibly TRBD1 (5 bases). V lost 4 bases and J lost 7, with 16 bases in between. The length of the CDR3 is 15 residues. Germline loops: CDR1 MGHDK, CDR2 SYGVNS. The CDR3 DNA sequence: TGTGCCAGCAGTGGGCCCCGGGCCGGGGGTGAAAAACTGTTTTTT. Translated, it gives CASSGPRAGGEKLFF.

This clone was seen only once. The rearrangement uses TRBV7-9 and TRBJ2-7, with 12 bases matching TRBD2. CDR1 is SEHNR and CDR2 is FQNEAQ in the germline V gene (reference sequence). Trimming removed 5 bases from V and 4 bases from J; junction bases left unmatched: 6. This CDR3 comprises 15 residues. The CDR3 DNA sequence: TGTGCCAGCAGCCCCTGGACTAGCGGGGATTACGAGCAGTACTTC. It translates to CASSPWTSGDYEQYF.

The CDR3 here is CASSPPWTSAQETQYF. CDR3 nucleotide sequence: TGTGCCAGCTCACCACCCTGGACTAGCGCCCAAGAGACCCAGTACTTC. The gene calls are TRBV18 and TRBJ2-5, with 9 bases aligning to TRBD2. V was clipped by 0 bases and J by 1 base; unmatched bases: 3. This CDR3 has 16 residues. CDR1 is KGHSH, CDR2 LQKENI, per germline.

The rearrangement uses TRBV4-2 and TRBJ2-7, with 11 nucleotides matching TRBD1. The CDR3 extends over 16 amino acids. The germline CDR1 and CDR2 sequences are LGHNA and YNFKEQ. V lost 5 bases and J lost 4; bases outside the gene matches: 10. The CDR3 DNA sequence: TGTGCCAGCAGCGCCGCTATCGGGACAGGGGGGTACGAGCAGTACTTC. It specifies CASSAAIGTGGYEQYF.

The chain is built from TRBV19 and TRBJ2-7, with TRBD2 as a possible D gene (6 bases). The CDR3 sequence is 16 residues long. Germline CDR1 is LNHDA and CDR2 is SQIVND (reference sequence). Trimming shortened V by 6 bases and J by 3 bases, and 21 bases separated the two germline ends. The CDR3 sequence: CASSSLPGGNIYEQYF. The DNA for the CDR3 is TGTGCCAGTAGCTCACTCCCCGGCGGGAATATCTACGAGCAGTACTTC.

This chain uses TRBV7-2 with TRBJ1-3, with no clear D. The CDR3 totals 13 residues. The V and J ends lost 5 bases and 0 bases respectively, with 5 bases between them. Germline V gene sequence: CDR1 SGHTA, CDR2 FQGNSA. CDR3 DNA sequence: TGTGCCAGCAGCCAGGTCTCTGGAAACACCATATATTTT. Translating it yields CASSQVSGNTIYF.

The chain employs TRBV11-3 and TRBJ1-2; TRBD1 matches 8 bases. The CDR3 runs to 17 residues. V shed 0 bases, J shed 7 bases, and the junction held 13 bases outside the gene matches. Germline V gives CDR1 SGHNT, CDR2 YENEEA. For the CDR3, the DNA is TGTGCCAGCAGCTTAGATCCCCAATTCAGGGGGCTGGGTGGCTACACCTTC. Its protein product is CASSLDPQFRGLGGYTF.

The chain joins TRBV7-9 to TRBJ2-7; TRBD2 agrees at 7 bases. The CDR3 sequence is 16 residues long. J lost 0 bases, V lost 1 base, and 6 bases had no gene match. Germline lookup yields CDR1 SEHNR and CDR2 FQNEAQ (reference sequence). CDR3 in amino acids: CASSLVWDYRSYEQYF. The CDR3 nucleotides are TGTGCCAGCAGCTTAGTTTGGGACTACCGCTCCTACGAGCAGTACTTC.

Only a few counts were recorded for this clone. The J gene is TRBJ2-7, the V gene TRBV28; 10 nucleotides align to TRBD2. V gave up 4 bases and J gave up 2 bases; unmatched junction bases: 5. Germline lookup yields CDR1 MDHEN and CDR2 SYDVKM. The CDR3 spans 15 residues. Here the CDR3 reads CASSSSGRAAYEQYF. The CDR3 DNA is TGTGCCAGCAGTTCGAGCGGGAGGGCCGCCTACGAGCAGTACTTC. Full variable domain (remainder filled in from reference TRBV28 and TRBJ2-7): DVKVTQSSRYLVKRTGEKVFLECVQDMDHENMFWYRQDPGLGLRLIYFSYDVKMKEKGDIPEGYSVSREKKERFSLILESASTNQTSMYLCASSSSGRAAYEQYFGPGTRLTVT.

This clone showed up just once. This chain links TRBV30 with TRBJ1-5, with D perhaps matching TRBD1 (5 bases). CDR3 size: 14 residues. Between the trimmed V and J ends, which lost 2 bases and 3 bases, there was a span of 11 bases. Germline V lookup: CDR1 GTSNPN, CDR2 SVGIG (reference sequence). The CDR3 loop reads CAWSRQGINQPQHF. CDR3 nucleotides: TGTGCCTGGAGTCGGCAGGGAATCAATCAGCCCCAGCATTTT.

V and J are TRBV19 and TRBJ1-1; 9 bases are a match to TRBD1. The CDR3 spans 15 residues. Looked up from germline, CDR1 is LNHDA and CDR2 is SQIVND (reference sequence). Unmatched junction bases numbered 11, after V lost 7 bases and J lost 5 bases. Here the CDR3 reads CASIRRDRGGTEAFF. CDR3 DNA sequence: TGTGCCAGTATTAGGAGAGACAGGGGGGGAACTGAAGCTTTCTTT.

This chain uses TRBV19 with TRBJ1-6; no clear D gene. The V and J ends lost 4 bases and 7 bases respectively, with 11 bases between them. There are 14 residues in the CDR3. Looked up from germline, CDR1 is LNHDA and CDR2 is SQIVND (reference sequence). For the CDR3, the DNA is TGTGCCAGTAGTACCTCGGTTACCAATTCACCCCTCCACTTT. The encoded protein is CASSTSVTNSPLHF. The full variable domain, completed using reference TRBV19 and TRBJ1-6, is DGGITQSPKYLFRKEGQNVTLSCEQNLNHDAMYWYRQDPGQGLRLIYYSQIVNDFQKGDIAEGYSVSREKKESFPLTVTSAQKNPTAFYLCASSTSVTNSPLHFGNGTRLTVT.

V usage is TRBV19 and J usage is TRBJ1-1; 8 bases agree with TRBD1. This CDR3 contains 15 residues. The V gene's germline CDR1 is LNHDA and CDR2 SQIVND (reference sequence). The J segment lost 2 bases and the V segment lost 6 bases, leaving 8 bases of the junction unmatched. As DNA, the CDR3 is TGTGCCAGTAGGTTCCCGGGACAGGTAAACACTGAAGCTTTCTTT. Translating it yields CASRFPGQVNTEAFF.

The chain employs TRBV7-2 and TRBJ1-5; no clear D gene. The CDR3 is made up of 15 amino acids. V was cut by 1 base and J by 4 bases, with 11 bases left in between. The germline V gene encodes CDR1 SGHTA and CDR2 FQGNSA. The CDR3 coding sequence is TGTGCCAGCAGCTTAGTTTGGGCCTCTAATCAGCCCCAGCATTTT. Translated, it gives CASSLVWASNQPQHF.